The sequence of this T cell receptor (beta chain) was determined in a study of long-term antiretroviral therapy in people with HIV. Run at survey level, the immunoSEQ assay was version v3.0. Only in-frame clones appear in the TCRdb table, and some are missing; sequencing was by immunoSEQ multiplex PCR. Of more than 15,000 clones in the sample, about 95% were seen once. The V end lost 2 bases, the J end lost 7 bases, and 8 bases lay between the germline ends. The CDR3 totals 12 residues. Looked up from germline, CDR1 is SGHDN and CDR2 is FVKESK. This TCR was sampled from a woman aged 50 to 60 with HIV. The specimen was unsorted PBMCs, collected roughly 6.4 years after starting antiretroviral therapy. The J gene is TRBJ1-1, the V gene TRBV14, with D possibly TRBD1 on 5 matching bases. The CDR3 coding sequence is TGTGCCAGCAGCCAACAGGGTTATGAAGCTTTCTTT. Translated: CASSQQGYEAFF.